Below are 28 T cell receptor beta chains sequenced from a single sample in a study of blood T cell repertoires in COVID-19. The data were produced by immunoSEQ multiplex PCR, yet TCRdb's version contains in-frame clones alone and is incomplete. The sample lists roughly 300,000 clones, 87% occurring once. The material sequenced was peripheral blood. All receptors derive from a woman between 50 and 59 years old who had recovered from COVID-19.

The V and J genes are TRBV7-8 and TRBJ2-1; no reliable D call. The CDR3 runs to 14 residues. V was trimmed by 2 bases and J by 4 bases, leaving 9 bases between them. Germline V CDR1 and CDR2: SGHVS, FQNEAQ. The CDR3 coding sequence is TGTGCCAGCAGCTTATTGAGGATGTACAATGAGCAGTTCTTC. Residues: CASSLLRMYNEQFF.

CDR3 sequence: CASSLGLATSGKQGEQYF. CDR3 nucleotide sequence: TGTGCCAGCAGCTTAGGGCTCGCGACTAGCGGGAAACAGGGCGAGCAGTACTTC. The rearrangement uses TRBV7-6 and TRBJ2-7; 11 positions match TRBD2. CDR1 SGHVS and CDR2 FNYEAQ come from the germline V gene. Trimming took 1 base from V and 6 from J; bases not matched to a gene: 14. CDR3 length equals 18 residues.

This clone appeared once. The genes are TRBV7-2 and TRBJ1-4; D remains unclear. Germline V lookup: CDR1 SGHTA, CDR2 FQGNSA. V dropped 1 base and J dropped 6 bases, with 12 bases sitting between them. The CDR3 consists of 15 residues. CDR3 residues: CASSLEVQIHEKLFF. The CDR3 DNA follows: TGTGCCAGCAGCTTAGAAGTTCAGATTCATGAAAAACTGTTTTTT.

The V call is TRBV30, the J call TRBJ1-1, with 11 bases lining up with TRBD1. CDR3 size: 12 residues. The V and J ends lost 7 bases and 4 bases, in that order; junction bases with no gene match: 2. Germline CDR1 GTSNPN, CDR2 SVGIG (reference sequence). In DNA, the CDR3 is TGTGCCTACGGGACAGGGGGCACTGAAGCTTTCTTT. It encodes CAYGTGGTEAFF. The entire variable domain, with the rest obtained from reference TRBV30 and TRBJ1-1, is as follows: SQTIHQWPATLVQPVGSPLSLECTVEGTSNPNLYWYRQAAGRGLQLLFYSVGIGQISSEVPQNLSASRPQDRQFILSSKKLLLSDSGFYLCAYGTGGTEAFFGQGTRLTVV.

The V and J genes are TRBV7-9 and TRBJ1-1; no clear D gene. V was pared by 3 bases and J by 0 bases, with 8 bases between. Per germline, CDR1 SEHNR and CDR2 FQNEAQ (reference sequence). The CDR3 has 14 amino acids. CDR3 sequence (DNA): TGTGCCAGCAGCTTGCACAGCATGAACACTGAAGCTTTCTTT. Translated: CASSLHSMNTEAFF.

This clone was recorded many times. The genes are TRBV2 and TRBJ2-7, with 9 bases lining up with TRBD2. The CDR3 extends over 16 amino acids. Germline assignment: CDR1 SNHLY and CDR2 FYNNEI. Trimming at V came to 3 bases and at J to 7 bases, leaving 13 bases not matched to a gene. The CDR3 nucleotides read TGTGCCAGCAGTGAGAGAATAGCGGGGGCCCTAAGGGAGCAGTACTTC. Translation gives CASSERIAGALREQYF.

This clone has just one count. The CDR3 DNA follows: TGTGCCAGCAGCTTATACGGGGTTCGTTTGCATTTT. Translated, it gives CASSLYGVRLHF. The chain recombines TRBV7-2 with TRBJ1-5; the D is unclear. CDR1 and CDR2 (germline): SGHTA, FQGNSA. This CDR3 has 12 amino acids. Trimming stripped 2 bases from V and 15 bases from J, with 14 bases between.

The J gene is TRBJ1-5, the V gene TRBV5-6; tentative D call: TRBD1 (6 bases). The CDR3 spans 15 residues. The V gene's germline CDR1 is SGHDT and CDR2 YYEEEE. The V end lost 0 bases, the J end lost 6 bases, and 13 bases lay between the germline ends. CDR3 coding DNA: TGTGCCAGCAGCTTGGCCGCCGTGGGGGCTCAGCCCCAGCATTTT. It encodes CASSLAAVGAQPQHF.

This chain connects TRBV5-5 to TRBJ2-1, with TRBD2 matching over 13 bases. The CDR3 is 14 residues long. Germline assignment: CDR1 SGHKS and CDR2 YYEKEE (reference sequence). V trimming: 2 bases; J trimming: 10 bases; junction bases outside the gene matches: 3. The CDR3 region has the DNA TGTGCCAGCAGCTTCGGACTAGCGGGGGTCGAGCAGTTCTTC. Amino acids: CASSFGLAGVEQFF.

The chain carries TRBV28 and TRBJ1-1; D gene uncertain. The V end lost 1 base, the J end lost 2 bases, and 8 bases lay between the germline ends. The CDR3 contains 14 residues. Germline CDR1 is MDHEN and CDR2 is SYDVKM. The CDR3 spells CASSLSGRNTEAFF. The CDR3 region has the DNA TGTGCCAGCAGTTTATCTGGCAGAAACACTGAAGCTTTCTTT.

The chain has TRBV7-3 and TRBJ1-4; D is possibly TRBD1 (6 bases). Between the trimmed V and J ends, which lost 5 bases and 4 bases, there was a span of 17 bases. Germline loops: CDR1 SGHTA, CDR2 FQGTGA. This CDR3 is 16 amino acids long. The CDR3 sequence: CASSLPPDRHNEKLFF. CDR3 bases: TGTGCCAGCAGCCTCCCGCCCGACAGGCATAATGAAAAACTGTTTTTT. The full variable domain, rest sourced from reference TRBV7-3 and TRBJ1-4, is GAGVSQTPSNKVTEKGKYVELRCDPISGHTALYWYRQSLGQGPEFLIYFQGTGAADDSGLPNDRFFAVRPEGSVSTLKIQRTERGDSAVYLCASSLPPDRHNEKLFFGSGTQLSVL.

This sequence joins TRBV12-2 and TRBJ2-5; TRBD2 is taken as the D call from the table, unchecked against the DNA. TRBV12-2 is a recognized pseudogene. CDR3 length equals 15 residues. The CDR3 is CASRQDLHPGETQYF. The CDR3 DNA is TGTGCAAGTCGCCAAGACTTACACCCCGGGGAGACCCAGTACTTC.

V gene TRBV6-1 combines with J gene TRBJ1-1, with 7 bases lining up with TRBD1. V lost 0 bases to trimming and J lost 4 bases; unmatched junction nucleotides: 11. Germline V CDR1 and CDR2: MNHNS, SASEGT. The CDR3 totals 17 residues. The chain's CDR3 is CASSEARNRGRVTEAFF. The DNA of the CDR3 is TGTGCCAGCAGTGAAGCCAGGAACAGGGGTCGGGTCACTGAAGCTTTCTTT.

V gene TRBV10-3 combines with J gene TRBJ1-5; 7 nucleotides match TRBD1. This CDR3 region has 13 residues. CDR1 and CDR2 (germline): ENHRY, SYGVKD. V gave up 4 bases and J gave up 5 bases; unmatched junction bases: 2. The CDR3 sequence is CAISVQGDQPQHF. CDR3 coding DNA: TGTGCCATCAGTGTGCAGGGGGATCAGCCCCAGCATTTT.

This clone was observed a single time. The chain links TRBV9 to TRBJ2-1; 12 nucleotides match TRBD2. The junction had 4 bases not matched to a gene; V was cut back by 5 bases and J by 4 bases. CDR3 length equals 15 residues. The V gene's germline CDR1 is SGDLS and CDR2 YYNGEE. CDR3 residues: CASSTSGGLYNEQFF. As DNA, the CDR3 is TGTGCCAGCAGTACTAGCGGGGGGCTATACAATGAGCAGTTCTTC.

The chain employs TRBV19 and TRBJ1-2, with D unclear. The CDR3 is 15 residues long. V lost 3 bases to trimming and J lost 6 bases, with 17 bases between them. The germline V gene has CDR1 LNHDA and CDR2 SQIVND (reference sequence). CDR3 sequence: CASSIRHQGRNGYTF. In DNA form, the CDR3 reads TGTGCCAGTAGTATCCGTCATCAAGGGAGGAATGGCTACACCTTC.

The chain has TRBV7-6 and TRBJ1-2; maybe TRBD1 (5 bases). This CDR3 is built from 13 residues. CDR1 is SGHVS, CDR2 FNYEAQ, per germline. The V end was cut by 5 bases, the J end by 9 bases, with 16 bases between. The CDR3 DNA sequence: TGTGCCAGCAGCCCCGACAGAGATACACGCTACACCTTC. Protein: CASSPDRDTRYTF.

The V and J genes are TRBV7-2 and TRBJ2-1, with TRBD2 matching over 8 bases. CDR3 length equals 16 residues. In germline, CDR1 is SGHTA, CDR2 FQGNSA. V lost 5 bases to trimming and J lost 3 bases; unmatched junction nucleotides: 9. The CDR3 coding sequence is TGTGCCAGCAGCCAAAGGGTAGCGGGATACTACAATGAGCAGTTCTTC. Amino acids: CASSQRVAGYYNEQFF. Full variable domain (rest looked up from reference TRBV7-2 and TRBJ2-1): GAGVSQSPSNKVTEKGKDVELRCDPISGHTALYWYRQSLGQGLEFLIYFQGNSAPDKSGLPSDRFSAERTGGSVSTLTIQRTQQEDSAVYLCASSQRVAGYYNEQFFGPGTRLTVL.

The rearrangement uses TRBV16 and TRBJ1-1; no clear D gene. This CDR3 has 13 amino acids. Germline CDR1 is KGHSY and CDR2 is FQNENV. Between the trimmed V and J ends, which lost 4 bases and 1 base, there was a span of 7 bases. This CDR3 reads CASSLRQNTEAFF. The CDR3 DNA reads TGTGCCAGCAGCCTACGACAGAACACTGAAGCTTTCTTT.

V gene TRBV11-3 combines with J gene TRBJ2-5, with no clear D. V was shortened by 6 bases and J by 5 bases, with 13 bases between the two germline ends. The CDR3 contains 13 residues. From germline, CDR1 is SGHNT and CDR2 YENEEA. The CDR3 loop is CASSCEVWETQYF. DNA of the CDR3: TGTGCCAGCAGTTGTGAGGTTTGGGAGACCCAGTACTTC.

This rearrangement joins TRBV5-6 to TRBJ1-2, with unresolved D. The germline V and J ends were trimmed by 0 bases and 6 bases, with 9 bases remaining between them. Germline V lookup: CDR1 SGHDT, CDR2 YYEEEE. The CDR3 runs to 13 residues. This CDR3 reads CASSLEGVNGYTF. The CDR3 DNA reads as TGTGCCAGCAGCTTGGAAGGAGTTAATGGCTACACCTTC.

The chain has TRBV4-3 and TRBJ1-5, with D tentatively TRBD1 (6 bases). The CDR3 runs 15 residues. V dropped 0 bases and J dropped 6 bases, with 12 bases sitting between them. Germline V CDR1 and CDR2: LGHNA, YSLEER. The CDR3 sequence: CASSQDRGAGQPQHF. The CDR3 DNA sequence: TGCGCCAGCAGCCAAGATCGGGGGGCCGGTCAGCCCCAGCATTTT.

The CDR3 here is CAWTSGGPREDEQFF. DNA for the CDR3: TGTGCCTGGACTAGCGGGGGCCCTCGCGAAGATGAGCAGTTCTTC. The chain uses TRBV30 and TRBJ2-1; 10 nucleotides line up with TRBD2. Trimming removed 4 bases from V and 8 bases from J; junction bases left unmatched: 11. The CDR3 is 15 amino acids. Germline V CDR1 and CDR2: GTSNPN, SVGIG (reference sequence).

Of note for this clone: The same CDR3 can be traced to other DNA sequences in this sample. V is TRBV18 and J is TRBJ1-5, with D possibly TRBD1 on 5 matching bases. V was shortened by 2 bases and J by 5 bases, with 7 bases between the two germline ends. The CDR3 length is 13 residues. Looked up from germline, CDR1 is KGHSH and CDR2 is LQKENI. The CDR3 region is CASSPEGDQPQHF. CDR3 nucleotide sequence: TGTGCCAGCTCACCAGAAGGGGATCAGCCCCAGCATTTT. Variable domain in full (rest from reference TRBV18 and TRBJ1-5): NAGVMQNPRHLVRRRGQEARLRCSPMKGHSHVYWYRQLPEEGLKFMVYLQKENIIDESGMPKERFSAEFPKEGPSILRIQQVVRGDSAAYFCASSPEGDQPQHFGDGTRLSIL.

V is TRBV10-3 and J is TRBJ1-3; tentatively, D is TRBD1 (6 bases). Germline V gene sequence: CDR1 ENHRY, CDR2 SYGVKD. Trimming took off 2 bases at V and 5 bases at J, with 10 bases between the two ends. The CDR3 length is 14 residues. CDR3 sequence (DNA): TGTGCCATCAGTGAGCGGACAGAAAGAAACACCATATATTTT. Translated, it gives CAISERTERNTIYF.

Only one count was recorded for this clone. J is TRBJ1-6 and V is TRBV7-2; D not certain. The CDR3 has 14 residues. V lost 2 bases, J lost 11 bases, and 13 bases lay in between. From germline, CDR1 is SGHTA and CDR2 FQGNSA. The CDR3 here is CASSLTLISAPLHF. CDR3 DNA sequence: TGTGCCAGCAGCTTAACCTTAATTTCGGCACCCCTCCACTTT.

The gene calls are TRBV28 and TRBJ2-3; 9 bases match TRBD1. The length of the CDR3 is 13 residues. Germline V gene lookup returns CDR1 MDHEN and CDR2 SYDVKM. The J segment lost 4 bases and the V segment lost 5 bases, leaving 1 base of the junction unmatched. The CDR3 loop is CASSRQGADTQYF. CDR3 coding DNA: TGTGCCAGCAGTCGACAGGGGGCAGATACGCAGTATTTT.

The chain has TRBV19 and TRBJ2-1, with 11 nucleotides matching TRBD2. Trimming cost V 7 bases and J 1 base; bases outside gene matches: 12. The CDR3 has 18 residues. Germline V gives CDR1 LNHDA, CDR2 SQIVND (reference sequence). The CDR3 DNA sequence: TGTGCCAGTACCGCGACTAAACTAGCGGGAGCTTCCTACAATGAGCAGTTCTTC. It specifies CASTATKLAGASYNEQFF.